Listed here are 28 T cell receptor beta chains from one sample, sequenced in a study of CD8 T cells in Susac syndrome. Random hexamers served to reverse transcribe roughly 0.45 to 1 ug RNA. MiXCR was run by TCRdb on the immunoSEQ multiplex PCR reads, yielding one entry per CDR3 protein. The sample has about 210,000 distinct CDR3 sequences, just under 95% seen once; the top ten hold 0.082%. The source material was CD4+ T cells from PBMCs. These receptors were obtained from a human donor with multiple sclerosis.

The chain combines TRBV30 with TRBJ1-1; D might be TRBD1 (5 bases). Germline V gene sequence: CDR1 GTSNPN, CDR2 SVGIG (reference sequence). The CDR3 spans 14 residues. V lost 0 bases, J lost 5 bases, and 13 bases lay in between. Written as DNA, the CDR3 is TGTGCCTGGAGTGTACCCCCAGGGAGGACTGAAGCTTTCTTT. Its protein product is CAWSVPPGRTEAFF. Full variable domain (missing parts from reference TRBV30 and TRBJ1-1): SQTIHQWPATLVQPVGSPLSLECTVEGTSNPNLYWYRQAAGRGLQLLFYSVGIGQISSEVPQNLSASRPQDRQFILSSKKLLLSDSGFYLCAWSVPPGRTEAFFGQGTRLTVV.

This clonotype was seen only once. The V call is TRBV5-1, the J call TRBJ2-6; D perhaps matches TRBD2 (6 bases). The CDR3 is 14 amino acids. V was shortened by 10 bases and J by 4 bases, with 15 bases between the two germline ends. The germline V gene has CDR1 SGHRS and CDR2 YFSETQ. The CDR3 here is CAASSGGGANVLTF. CDR3 sequence (DNA): TGCGCCGCAAGTAGCGGAGGCGGGGCCAACGTCCTGACTTTC.

This clonotype was counted once. The V gene is TRBV30, the J gene TRBJ2-7, with 8 nucleotides matching TRBD1. The CDR3 is made up of 12 amino acids. The germline CDR1 and CDR2 sequences are GTSNPN and SVGIG (reference sequence). Trimming removed 5 bases from V and 6 bases from J; junction bases left unmatched: 6. The CDR3: CAWGGTGAEQYV. The CDR3 DNA sequence: TGTGCCTGGGGAGGGACAGGCGCCGAGCAGTACGTC.

The chain links TRBV5-1 to TRBJ1-5; 10 bases agree with TRBD1. From germline, CDR1 is SGHRS and CDR2 YFSETQ. V trimming: 4 bases; J trimming: 2 bases; junction bases outside the gene matches: 9. The CDR3 runs 17 residues. CDR3 loop: CASSPSPGTGGNQPQHF. The CDR3 DNA sequence: TGCGCCAGCAGCCCTAGTCCCGGGACAGGGGGCAATCAGCCCCAGCATTTT. Full variable domain (missing parts from reference TRBV5-1 and TRBJ1-5): KAGVTQTPRYLIKTRGQQVTLSCSPISGHRSVSWYQQTPGQGLQFLFEYFSETQRNKGNFPGRFSGRQFSNSRSEMNVSTLELGDSALYLCASSPSPGTGGNQPQHFGDGTRLSIL.

For this clonotype: The junction shows a germline mismatch at one end, possibly a read error. The V and J genes are TRBV30 and TRBJ2-3, with 8 positions matching TRBD2. Germline assignment: CDR1 GTSNPN and CDR2 SVGIG (reference sequence). This CDR3 has 11 amino acids. Here the CDR3 DNA reads TGTGCCTGGAGTGTAGCAGGGACTAGGGCTTTT. The encoded protein is CAWSVAGTRAF. The full variable domain, rest sourced from reference TRBV30 and TRBJ2-3, is SQTIHQWPATLVQPVGSPLSLECTVEGTSNPNLYWYRQAAGRGLQLLFYSVGIGQISSEVPQNLSASRPQDRQFILSSKKLLLSDSGFYLCAWSVAGTRAFGPGTRLTVL.

This rearrangement joins TRBV15 to TRBJ2-7; D possibly corresponds to TRBD1 (5 bases). The CDR3 extends over 15 amino acids. The V gene lost 0 bases and the J gene lost 4 bases, with 13 bases spanning the gap. Germline V CDR1 and CDR2: LNHNV, YYDKDF (reference sequence). The CDR3 region has the DNA TGTGCCACCAGCAGAGATATTGGGGCACGATACGAGCAGTACTTC. Encoded protein: CATSRDIGARYEQYF.

This sequence joins TRBV2 and TRBJ1-5; D gene uncertain. V lost 4 bases and J 5 bases, leaving 9 bases between the germline ends. This CDR3 has 13 amino acids. From germline, CDR1 is SNHLY and CDR2 FYNNEI. The CDR3 coding sequence is TGTGCCAGCAGTGGGACGGCTTATCAGCCCCAGCATTTT. Protein product: CASSGTAYQPQHF.

The V gene is TRBV5-4, the J gene TRBJ1-6; TRBD1 matches at 7 bases. This CDR3 comprises 12 residues. V was pared by 4 bases and J by 13 bases, with 5 bases of the junction left unmatched. Per the germline V gene, CDR1 is SGHNT and CDR2 is YYREEE (reference sequence). The CDR3 loop reads CASSLGQAPLHF. The DNA of the CDR3 is TGTGCCAGCAGCCTAGGACAGGCCCCCCTCCACTTT.

The chain uses TRBV29-1 and TRBJ2-5; D not certain. Trimming left V 2 bases short and J 11 bases short, with 12 bases between. CDR1 is SQVTM, CDR2 ANQGSEA, per germline. CDR3 length equals 11 residues. The chain's CDR3 is CSVETRKAQYF. The CDR3 nucleotides read TGCAGCGTTGAAACGCGGAAGGCTCAGTACTTC. Full variable domain (outside the CDR3, taken from reference TRBV29-1 and TRBJ2-5): SAVISQKPSRDICQRGTSLTIQCQVDSQVTMMFWYRQQPGQSLTLIATANQGSEATYESGFVIDKFPISRPNLTFSTLTVSNMSPEDSSIYLCSVETRKAQYFGPGTRLLVL.

This clonotype has a single count. The V gene is TRBV6-2 or TRBV6-3, the J gene TRBJ1-2; D is unresolved. V shed 2 bases and J shed 9 bases, with 10 bases lying between them. Germline CDR1 MNHEY, CDR2 SVGEGT. CDR3 length equals 12 residues. CDR3 protein: CASSYEVFSYTF. In nucleotides, the CDR3 is TGTGCCAGCAGTTACGAAGTATTTAGCTACACCTTC.

This chain joins TRBV7-9 and TRBJ1-2; the D is unclear. The germline CDR1 and CDR2 sequences are SEHNR and FQNEAQ (reference sequence). Deletions cut 5 bases from V and 4 bases from J, with 8 bases between. The CDR3 sequence is 12 residues long. CDR3 DNA: TGTGCCAGCAGCCAAGCGTTCTATGGCTACACCTTC. Its translation is CASSQAFYGYTF.

The chain uses TRBV24-1 and TRBJ2-3, with TRBD1 matching 7 bases. The CDR3 has 13 residues. The junction had 6 bases not matched to a gene; V was cut back by 9 bases and J by 4 bases. Per germline, CDR1 KGHDR and CDR2 SFDVKD. The CDR3 coding sequence is TGTGCCACCGAGGGGGCAGGGGCAGATACGCAGTATTTT. This sequence encodes CATEGAGADTQYF.

The chain couples TRBV10-3 to TRBJ2-5; possible D gene TRBD2, 5 bases. V was trimmed by 8 bases and J by 1 base, leaving 8 bases between them. The CDR3 contains 12 residues. Germline lookup yields CDR1 ENHRY and CDR2 SYGVKD. The CDR3 nucleotides are TGTGCCATCGGAGGACTCCAAGAGACCCAGTACTTC. Protein: CAIGGLQETQYF.

The chain recombines TRBV30 with TRBJ1-4; the D gene is possibly TRBD1 (6 bases). V lost 1 base, J lost 5 bases, and 14 bases lay in between. In germline, CDR1 is GTSNPN, CDR2 SVGIG (reference sequence). The CDR3 consists of 15 residues. The CDR3 loop is CAWSARGRGNEKLFF. CDR3 nucleotides: TGTGCCTGGAGTGCCAGGGGAAGGGGGAATGAAAAACTGTTTTTT.

V is TRBV9 and J is TRBJ1-2, with 7 bases matching TRBD1. Per the germline V gene, CDR1 is SGDLS and CDR2 is YYNGEE. J gave up 5 bases and V 3 bases, and 7 bases lay outside the gene matches. The CDR3 covers 14 residues. CDR3 nucleotides: TGTGCCAGCAGCGAACGGACAGGACTATATGGCTACACCTTC. Protein product: CASSERTGLYGYTF. The variable domain in full, completed from reference TRBV9 and TRBJ1-2, reads DSGVTQTPKHLITATGQRVTLRCSPRSGDLSVYWYQQSLDQGLQFLIQYYNGEERAKGNILERFSAQQFPDLHSELNLSSLELGDSALYFCASSERTGLYGYTFGSGTRLTVV.

The chain has TRBV27 and TRBJ1-5, with D possibly being TRBD1 (5 bases). The germline V gene has CDR1 MNHEY and CDR2 SMNVEV (reference sequence). The CDR3 is 14 residues long. V lost 5 bases and J lost 9, with 17 bases in between. Here the CDR3 reads CASSPRTAGRPQHF. CDR3 coding DNA: TGTGCCAGCAGTCCAAGGACCGCGGGGCGGCCCCAGCATTTT.

The genes are TRBV23-1 and TRBJ1-2; D gene unclear. TRBV23-1 is assigned to the ORF class and has an uncertain function. The CDR3 spans 16 residues. V lost 0 bases to trimming and J lost 1 base, with 12 bases between them. The CDR3 protein is CASSQSGSLNNYGYTF. CDR3 nucleotide sequence: TGCGCCAGCAGTCAATCGGGGAGCCTGAATAACTATGGCTACACCTTC.

The chain carries TRBV29-1 and TRBJ1-1; D remains ambiguous. Trimming pared 4 bases from V and 4 bases from J, leaving 16 bases between. The CDR3 has 14 amino acids. Germline V CDR1 and CDR2: SQVTM, ANQGSEA. Written as DNA, the CDR3 is TGCAGCGTTGGCGGGCCCGAAAAGGGCACTGAAGCTTTCTTT. This codes for CSVGGPEKGTEAFF. The entire variable domain, with the rest obtained from reference TRBV29-1 and TRBJ1-1, is as follows: SAVISQKPSRDICQRGTSLTIQCQVDSQVTMMFWYRQQPGQSLTLIATANQGSEATYESGFVIDKFPISRPNLTFSTLTVSNMSPEDSSIYLCSVGGPEKGTEAFFGQGTRLTVV.

The chain recombines TRBV2 with TRBJ1-2; no definite D call. This CDR3 region has 15 residues. Germline assignment: CDR1 SNHLY and CDR2 FYNNEI. Trimming stripped 7 bases from V and 5 bases from J, with 20 bases between. CDR3 DNA: TGTGCCAGCACCCCCGAAGGTTTTGGTCGGTATGGCTACACCTTC. It specifies CASTPEGFGRYGYTF. Based on the CDR3 plus reference TRBV2 and TRBJ1-2, the full variable domain is EPEVTQTPSHQVTQMGQEVILRCVPISNHLYFYWYRQILGQKVEFLVSFYNNEISEKSEIFDDQFSVERPDGSNFTLKIRSTKLEDSAMYFCASTPEGFGRYGYTFGSGTRLTVV.

The chain has TRBV20-1 and TRBJ2-3, with D tentatively TRBD1 (5 bases). The CDR3 is made up of 13 amino acids. Deletions cut 6 bases from V and 6 bases from J, with 16 bases between. The germline gives CDR1 DFQATT, CDR2 SNEGSKA (reference sequence). CDR3 region: CSATSWGRDTQYF. For the CDR3, the DNA is TGCAGTGCCACATCATGGGGCCGGGATACGCAGTATTTT.

In this sample, this clonotype turned up once. The rearrangement uses TRBV29-1 and TRBJ2-3; the match to TRBD1 covers 11 bases. J was trimmed by 3 bases and V by 6 bases; bases with no gene match: 5. The CDR3 sequence is 14 residues long. Germline V gene data show CDR1 as SQVTM and CDR2 as ANQGSEA. As DNA, the CDR3 is TGCAGCGTGGGGACAGGGGGTGGAACAGATACGCAGTATTTT. Protein: CSVGTGGGTDTQYF.

Concerning this clonotype: The junction departs from germline at one end; a sequencing error may be responsible. V and J are TRBV18 and TRBJ2-1; D possibly corresponds to TRBD1 (6 bases). Germline V gene lookup returns CDR1 KGHSH and CDR2 LQKENI. The CDR3 has 14 residues. CDR3 nucleotides: TGTGCCAGCTCACGAGAACAGGGCTTTGGGACGGAGGTCTTC. Protein product: CASSREQGFGTEVF.

This chain uses TRBV3-1 with TRBJ1-2, with 9 nucleotides matching TRBD1. CDR1 and CDR2 from the germline V gene are LGHDT and YNNKEL (reference sequence). The trim removed 5 bases at V and 8 bases at J, leaving 6 bases unmatched. This CDR3 is 13 amino acids long. The CDR3 region is CASSSQDRGGYTF. CDR3 bases: TGTGCCAGCAGCTCACAGGACAGGGGAGGCTACACCTTC.

The chain combines TRBV20-1 with TRBJ2-1; D ambiguous. Trimming left V 8 bases short and J 7 bases short, with 12 bases between. Germline V CDR1 and CDR2: DFQATT, SNEGSKA (reference sequence). This CDR3 has 11 amino acids. Written as DNA, the CDR3 is TGCAGTCCAAAGCTGGGGAATGAGCAGTTCTTC. Its translation: CSPKLGNEQFF.

The genes are TRBV20-1 and TRBJ2-1; 9 positions match TRBD2. The CDR3 runs 13 residues. V lost 5 bases to trimming and J lost 8 bases; unmatched junction nucleotides: 7. The V gene's germline CDR1 is DFQATT and CDR2 SNEGSKA (reference sequence). In DNA, the CDR3 is TGCAGTGCTGCGGGGGGGTTGGTCTATGAGCAGTTCTTC. Amino acid sequence: CSAAGGLVYEQFF.

The V gene is TRBV15, the J gene TRBJ1-2; no clear D. Per the germline V gene, CDR1 is LNHNV and CDR2 is YYDKDF (reference sequence). This CDR3 has 13 amino acids. The V end lost 9 bases, the J end lost 5 bases, and 16 bases lay between the germline ends. Here the CDR3 reads CATNTARMYGYTF. Here the CDR3 DNA reads TGTGCCACTAACACAGCCCGGATGTATGGCTACACCTTC.

J is TRBJ2-5 and V is TRBV5-4, with 14 bases that match TRBD2. J was trimmed by 2 bases and V by 4 bases; bases with no gene match: 4. This CDR3 has 16 residues. Germline V gene data show CDR1 as SGHNT and CDR2 as YYREEE (reference sequence). The CDR3 protein is CASSRTSGGSQETQYF. In DNA form, the CDR3 reads TGTGCCAGCAGCCGGACTAGCGGGGGGTCTCAAGAGACCCAGTACTTC.

V usage is TRBV9 and J usage is TRBJ1-1, with TRBD1 as a possible D gene (5 bases). The CDR3 has 15 amino acids. V gave up 0 bases and J gave up 4 bases, with 13 bases separating them. From germline, CDR1 is SGDLS and CDR2 YYNGEE. In DNA form, the CDR3 reads TGTGCCAGCAGCGTAGGCCCTGAACAGGTCACTGAAGCTTTCTTT. Residues: CASSVGPEQVTEAFF.